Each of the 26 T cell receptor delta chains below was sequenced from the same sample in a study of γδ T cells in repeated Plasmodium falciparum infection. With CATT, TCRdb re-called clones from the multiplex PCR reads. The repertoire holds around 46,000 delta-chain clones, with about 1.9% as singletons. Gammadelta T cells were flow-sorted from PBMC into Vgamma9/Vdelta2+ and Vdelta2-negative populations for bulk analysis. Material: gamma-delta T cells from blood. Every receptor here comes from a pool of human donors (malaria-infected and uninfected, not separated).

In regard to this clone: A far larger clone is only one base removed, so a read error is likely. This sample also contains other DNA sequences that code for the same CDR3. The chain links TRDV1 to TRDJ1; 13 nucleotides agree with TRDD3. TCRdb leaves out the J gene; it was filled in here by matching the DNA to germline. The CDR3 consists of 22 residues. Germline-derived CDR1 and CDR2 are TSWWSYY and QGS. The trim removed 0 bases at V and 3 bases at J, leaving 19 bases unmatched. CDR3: CALGELFLLQSTGGYAPDKLIF. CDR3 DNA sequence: TGTGCTCTTGGGGAACTGTTTCTACTCCAATCTACTGGGGGATACGCACCCGATAAACTCATCTTT.

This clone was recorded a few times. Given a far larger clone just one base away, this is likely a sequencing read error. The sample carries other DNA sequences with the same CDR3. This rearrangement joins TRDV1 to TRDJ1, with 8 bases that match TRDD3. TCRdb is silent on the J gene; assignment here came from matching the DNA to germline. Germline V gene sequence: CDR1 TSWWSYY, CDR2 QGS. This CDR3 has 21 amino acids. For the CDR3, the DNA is TGTGCTCTTGGGGAACCTGCCTTCCCAAATTGGGGGATCGCGTACACTGATAAACTCATCTTT. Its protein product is CALGEPAFPNWGIAYTDKLIF.

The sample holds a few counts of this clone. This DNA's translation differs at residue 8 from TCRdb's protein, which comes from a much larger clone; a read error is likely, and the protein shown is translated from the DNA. CDR3 sequence: CALVLGLSTDKLIF. CDR3 in DNA: TGTGCTCTCGTACTGGGGTTAAGCACCGATAAACTCATCTTT. The rearrangement uses TRDV1 and TRDJ1, with TRDD3 matching 7 bases. The J gene, left out of TCRdb, was set here by checking the DNA against germline. The CDR3 loop spans 14 amino acids. V trimming: 9 bases; J trimming: 1 base; junction bases outside the gene matches: 8. Looked up from germline, CDR1 is TSWWSYY and CDR2 is QGS.

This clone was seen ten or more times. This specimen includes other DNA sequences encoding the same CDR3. CDR3 bases: TGTGCTCTTGCGGTTTATTCCTACGGGGATAAACTCATCTTT. Its translation is CALAVYSYGDKLIF. This chain uses TRDV1 with TRDJ1; TRDD2 matches 7 bases. V lost 7 bases to trimming and J lost 5 bases; unmatched junction nucleotides: 10. The CDR3 loop spans 14 amino acids. Germline V gives CDR1 TSWWSYY, CDR2 QGS.

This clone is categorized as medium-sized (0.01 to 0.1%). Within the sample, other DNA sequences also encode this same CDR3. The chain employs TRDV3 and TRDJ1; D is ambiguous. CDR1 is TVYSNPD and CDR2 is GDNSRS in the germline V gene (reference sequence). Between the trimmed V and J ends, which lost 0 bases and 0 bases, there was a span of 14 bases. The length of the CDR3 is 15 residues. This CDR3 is CAFRFPGQNTDKLIF. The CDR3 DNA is TGTGCCTTTAGGTTCCCCGGACAGAACACCGATAAACTCATCTTT.

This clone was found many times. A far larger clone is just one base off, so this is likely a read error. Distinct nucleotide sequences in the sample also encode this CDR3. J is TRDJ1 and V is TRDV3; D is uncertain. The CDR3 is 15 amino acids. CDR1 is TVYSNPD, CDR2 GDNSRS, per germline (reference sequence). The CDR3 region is CAFPYFAYYTDKLIF. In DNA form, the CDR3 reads TGTGCCTTCCCATACTTTGCTTATTACACCGATAAGCTCATCTTT. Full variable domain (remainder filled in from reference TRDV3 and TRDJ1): CDKVTQSSPDQTVASGSEVVLLCTYDTVYSNPDLFWYRIRPDYSFQFVFYGDNSRSEGADFTQGRFSVKHILTQKAFHLVISPVRTEDSATYYCAFPYFAYYTDKLIFGKGTRVTVEP.

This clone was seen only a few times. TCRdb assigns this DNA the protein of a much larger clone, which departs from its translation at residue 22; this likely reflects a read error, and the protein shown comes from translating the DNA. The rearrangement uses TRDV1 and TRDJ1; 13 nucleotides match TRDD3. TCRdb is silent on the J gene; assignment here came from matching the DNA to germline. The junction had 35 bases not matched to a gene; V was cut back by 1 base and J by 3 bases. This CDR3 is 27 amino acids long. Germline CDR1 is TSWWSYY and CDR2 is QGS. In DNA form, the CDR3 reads TGTGCTCTTGGGGAACCGTCATACTACGTCCTATTTGATGGGTACTGGGGGATACGCGTTAGGGCCGATAAACTCATCTTT. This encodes CALGEPSYYVLFDGYWGIRVRADKLIF.

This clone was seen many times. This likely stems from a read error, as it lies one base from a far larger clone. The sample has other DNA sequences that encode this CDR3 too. Here the CDR3 DNA reads TGTGCTCTTGGGGAACCCCACATTAATGCAGGGGGGCACACCGACAAACTCATCTTT. Amino acid sequence: CALGEPHINAGGHTDKLIF. The chain is built from TRDV1 and TRDJ1, with D perhaps matching TRDD3 (5 bases). Assignment of the J gene here rests on matching the DNA to germline, because TCRdb gives none. Germline V gene sequence: CDR1 TSWWSYY, CDR2 QGS. The CDR3 is made up of 19 amino acids.

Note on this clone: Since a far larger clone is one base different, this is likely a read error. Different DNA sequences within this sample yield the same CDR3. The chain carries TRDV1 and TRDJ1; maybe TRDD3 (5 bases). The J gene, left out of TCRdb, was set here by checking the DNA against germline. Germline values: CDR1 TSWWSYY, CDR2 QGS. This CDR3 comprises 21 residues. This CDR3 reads CALVELPGVQGMIFIPDKLIF. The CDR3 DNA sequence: TGTGCTCTTGTGGAACTCCCAGGGGTCCAAGGGATGATCTTCATCCCCGATAAACTCATCTTT.

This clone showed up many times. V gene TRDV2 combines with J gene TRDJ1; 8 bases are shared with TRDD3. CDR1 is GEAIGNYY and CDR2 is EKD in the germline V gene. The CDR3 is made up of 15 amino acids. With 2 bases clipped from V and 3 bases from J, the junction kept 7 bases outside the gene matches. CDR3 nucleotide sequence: TGTGCCTGTGACATCCTTACTGGGGGGCCCGATAAACTCATCTTT. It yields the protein CACDILTGGPDKLIF.

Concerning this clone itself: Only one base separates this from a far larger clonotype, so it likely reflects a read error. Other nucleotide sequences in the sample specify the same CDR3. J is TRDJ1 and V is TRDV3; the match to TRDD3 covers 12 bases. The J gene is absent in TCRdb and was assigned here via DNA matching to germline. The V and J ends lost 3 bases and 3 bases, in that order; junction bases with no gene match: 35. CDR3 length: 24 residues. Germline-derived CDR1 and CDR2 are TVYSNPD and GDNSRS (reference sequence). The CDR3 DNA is TGTGCCTTAATAGGAAGCCTCCCCCTTCTCCCCCTGGGGGATACGCTGGAGTTCCCCGATAAACTCATCTTT. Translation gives CALIGSLPLLPLGDTLEFPDKLIF. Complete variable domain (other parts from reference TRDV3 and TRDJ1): CDKVTQSSPDQTVASGSEVVLLCTYDTVYSNPDLFWYRIRPDYSFQFVFYGDNSRSEGADFTQGRFSVKHILTQKAFHLVISPVRTEDSATYYCALIGSLPLLPLGDTLEFPDKLIFGKGTRVTVEP.

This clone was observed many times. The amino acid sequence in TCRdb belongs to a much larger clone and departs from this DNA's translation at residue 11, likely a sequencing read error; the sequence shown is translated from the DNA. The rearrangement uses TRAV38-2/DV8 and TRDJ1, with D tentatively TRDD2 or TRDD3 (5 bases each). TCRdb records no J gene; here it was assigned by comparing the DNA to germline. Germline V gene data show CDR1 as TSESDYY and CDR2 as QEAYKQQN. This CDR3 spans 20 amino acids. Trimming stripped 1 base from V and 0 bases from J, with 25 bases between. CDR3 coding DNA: TGTGCTTATAGGAGCTTCTACTTCCCCTGGAGATACTTGTACACCGATAAACTCATCTTT. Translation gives CAYRSFYFPWRYLYTDKLIF.

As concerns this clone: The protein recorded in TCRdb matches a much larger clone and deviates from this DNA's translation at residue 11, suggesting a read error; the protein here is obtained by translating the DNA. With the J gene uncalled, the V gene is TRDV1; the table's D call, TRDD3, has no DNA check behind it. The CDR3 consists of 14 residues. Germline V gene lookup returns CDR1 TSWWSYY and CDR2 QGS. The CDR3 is CALGDPSGGISLIF. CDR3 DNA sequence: TGTGCTCTTGGGGACCCTAGTGGCGGAATTAGTCTCATCTTT.

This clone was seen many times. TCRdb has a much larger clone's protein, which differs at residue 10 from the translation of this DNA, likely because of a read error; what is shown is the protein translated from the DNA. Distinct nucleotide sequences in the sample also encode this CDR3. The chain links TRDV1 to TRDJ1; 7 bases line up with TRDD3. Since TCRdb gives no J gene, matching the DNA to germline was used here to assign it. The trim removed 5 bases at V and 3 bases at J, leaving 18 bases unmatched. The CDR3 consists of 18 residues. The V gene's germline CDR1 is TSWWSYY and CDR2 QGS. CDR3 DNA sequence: TGTGCTCTTGGGACCCGATTCCCGTACCGGGGGATCTCCGATAAACTCATCTTT. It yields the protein CALGTRFPYRGISDKLIF.

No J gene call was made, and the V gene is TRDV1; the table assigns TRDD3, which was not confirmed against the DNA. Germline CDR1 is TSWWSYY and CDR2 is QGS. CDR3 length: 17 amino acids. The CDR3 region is CALGVLPLLLGDTGLIF. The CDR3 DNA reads TGTGCTCTTGGGGTCCTTCCTCTCCTACTGGGGGATACGGGGCTCATCTTT.

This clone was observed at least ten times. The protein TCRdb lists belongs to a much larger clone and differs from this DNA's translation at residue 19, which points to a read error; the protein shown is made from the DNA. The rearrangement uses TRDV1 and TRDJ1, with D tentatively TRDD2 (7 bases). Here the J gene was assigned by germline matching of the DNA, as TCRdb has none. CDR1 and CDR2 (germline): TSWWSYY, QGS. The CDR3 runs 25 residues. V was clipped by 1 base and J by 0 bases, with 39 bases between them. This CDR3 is CALGEPHFLRGSLRWGASHTDKLIF. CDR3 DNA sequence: TGTGCTCTTGGGGAACCTCATTTCCTACGGGGTTCGTTACGCTGGGGAGCCTCCCACACCGATAAACTCATCTTT.

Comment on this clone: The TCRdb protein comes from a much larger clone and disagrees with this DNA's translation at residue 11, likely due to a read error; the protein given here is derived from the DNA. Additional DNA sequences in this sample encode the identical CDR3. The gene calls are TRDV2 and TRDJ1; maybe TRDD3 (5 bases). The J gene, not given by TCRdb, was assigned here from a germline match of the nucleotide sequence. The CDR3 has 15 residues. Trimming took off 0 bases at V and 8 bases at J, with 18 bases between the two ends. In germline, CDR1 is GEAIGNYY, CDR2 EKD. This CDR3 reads CACDTVGVPIEKLIF. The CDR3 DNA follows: TGTGCCTGTGACACCGTTGGGGTGCCTATCGAGAAACTCATCTTT.

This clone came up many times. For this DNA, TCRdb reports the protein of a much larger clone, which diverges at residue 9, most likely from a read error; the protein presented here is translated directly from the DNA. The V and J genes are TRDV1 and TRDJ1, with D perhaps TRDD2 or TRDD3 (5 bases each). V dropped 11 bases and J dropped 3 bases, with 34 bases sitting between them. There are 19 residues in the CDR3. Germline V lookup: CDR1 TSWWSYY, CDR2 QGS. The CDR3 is CAFAIGLPAHSGWSDKLIF. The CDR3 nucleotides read TGTGCTTTTGCGATCGGTCTTCCAGCTCACTCTGGGTGGTCCGATAAACTCATCTTT.

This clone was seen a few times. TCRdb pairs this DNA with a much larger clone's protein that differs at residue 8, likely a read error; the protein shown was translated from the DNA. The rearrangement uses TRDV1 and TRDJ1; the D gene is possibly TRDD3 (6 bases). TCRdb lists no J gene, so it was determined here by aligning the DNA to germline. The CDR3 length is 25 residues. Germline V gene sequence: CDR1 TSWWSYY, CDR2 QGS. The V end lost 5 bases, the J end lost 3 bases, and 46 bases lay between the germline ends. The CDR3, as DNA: TGTGCTCTTGGGAACCCCCTTTCTACAGTCCTCTACTTACTGGGTTCGATAGGAGCATCCGATAAACTCATCTTT. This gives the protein CALGNPLSTVLYLLGSIGASDKLIF.

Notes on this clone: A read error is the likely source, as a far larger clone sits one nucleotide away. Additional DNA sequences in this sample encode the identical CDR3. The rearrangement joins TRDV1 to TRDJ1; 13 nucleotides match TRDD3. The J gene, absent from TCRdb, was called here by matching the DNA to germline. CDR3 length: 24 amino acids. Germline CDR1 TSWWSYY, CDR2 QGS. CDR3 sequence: CALGERSISPYFTGGYGDTDKLIF. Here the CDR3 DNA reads TGTGCCCTTGGGGAACGAAGTATATCGCCCTATTTTACTGGGGGATACGGGGACACCGATAAACTCATCTTT.

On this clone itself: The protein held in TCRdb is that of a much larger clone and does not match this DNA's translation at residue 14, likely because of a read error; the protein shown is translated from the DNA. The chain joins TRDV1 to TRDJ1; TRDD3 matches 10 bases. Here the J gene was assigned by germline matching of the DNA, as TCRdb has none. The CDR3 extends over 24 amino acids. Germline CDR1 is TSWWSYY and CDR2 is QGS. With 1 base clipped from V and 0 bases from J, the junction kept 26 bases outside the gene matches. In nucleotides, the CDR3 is TGTGCTCTTGGGGAACGATTCCTACTCCTGGACTGGGGGATGCTCACCGATTACACCGATAAACTCATCTTT. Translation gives CALGERFLLLDWGMLTDYTDKLIF.

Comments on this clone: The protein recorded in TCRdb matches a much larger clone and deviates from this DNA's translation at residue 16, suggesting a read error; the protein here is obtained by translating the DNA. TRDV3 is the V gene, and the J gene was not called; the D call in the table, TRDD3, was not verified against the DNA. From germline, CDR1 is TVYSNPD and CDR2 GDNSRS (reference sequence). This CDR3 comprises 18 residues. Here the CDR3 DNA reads TGTGCCTTTAAGTTTCCTACTAGGCTGGGGGCTCCCACCGATAAACACATCTTT. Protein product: CAFKFPTRLGAPTDKHIF.

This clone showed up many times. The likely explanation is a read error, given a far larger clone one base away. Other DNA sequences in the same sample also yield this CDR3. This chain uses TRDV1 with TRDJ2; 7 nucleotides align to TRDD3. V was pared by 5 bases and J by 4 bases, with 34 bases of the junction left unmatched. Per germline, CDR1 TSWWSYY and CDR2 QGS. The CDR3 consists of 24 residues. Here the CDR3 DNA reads TGTGCTCTTGGGAAGCGTTTGGCAATACTTTTCAAACTCCTCGGGGATATGTCGACAGCACAACTCTTCTTT. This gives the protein CALGKRLAILFKLLGDMSTAQLFF.

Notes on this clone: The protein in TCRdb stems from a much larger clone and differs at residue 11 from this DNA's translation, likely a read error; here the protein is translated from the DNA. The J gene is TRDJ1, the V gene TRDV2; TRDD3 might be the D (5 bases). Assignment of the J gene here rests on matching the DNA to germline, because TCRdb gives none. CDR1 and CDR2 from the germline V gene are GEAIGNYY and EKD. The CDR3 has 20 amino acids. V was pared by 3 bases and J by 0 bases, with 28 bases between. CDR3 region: CACDSVAVRGVSLYTDKLIF. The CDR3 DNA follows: TGTGCCTGTGACTCGGTCGCCGTTCGGGGGGTTTCCCTGTACACCGATAAACTCATCTTT.

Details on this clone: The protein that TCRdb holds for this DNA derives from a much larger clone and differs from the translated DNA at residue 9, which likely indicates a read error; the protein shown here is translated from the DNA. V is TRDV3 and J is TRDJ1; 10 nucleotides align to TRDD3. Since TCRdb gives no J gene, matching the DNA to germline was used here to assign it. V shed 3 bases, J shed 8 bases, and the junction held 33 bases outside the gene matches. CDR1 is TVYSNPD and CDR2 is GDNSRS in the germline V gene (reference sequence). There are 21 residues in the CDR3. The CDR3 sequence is CAFQTPFLLLSPWGILGKLIF. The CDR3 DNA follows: TGTGCCTTCCAAACTCCCTTCCTCCTCCTTTCGCCTTGGGGGATACTAGGGAAACTCATCTTT.

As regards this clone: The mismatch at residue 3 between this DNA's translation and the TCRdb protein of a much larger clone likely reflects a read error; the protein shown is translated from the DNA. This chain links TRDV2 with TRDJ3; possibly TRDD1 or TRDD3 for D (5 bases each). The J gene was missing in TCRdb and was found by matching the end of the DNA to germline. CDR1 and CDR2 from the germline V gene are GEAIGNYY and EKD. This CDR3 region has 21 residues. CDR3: CARDTMGSPIIESWDTRQMFF. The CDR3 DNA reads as TGTGCCCGTGACACGATGGGATCCCCAATAATAGAATCCTGGGACACCCGACAGATGTTTTTC.